This TCR beta chain came from a study of cytomegalovirus exposure and HLA in healthy donors. Study background: There were around 390 genotyped donors. Of these, 75% to 90% fell in the genetic ancestry cluster associated with self-reported Caucasian donors. Study-level results: A later analysis linked a missense DCLRE1C variant to TCR beta V- and J-gene trimming. Earlier findings revealed that most TCR beta V segments proved productive either about 87% or about 30% of the time.

With V trimmed by 3 bases and J by 4 bases, 10 bases remained unmatched. The CDR3 contains 18 residues. CDR1 and CDR2 (germline): MNHEY, SMNVEV (reference sequence). The PCR employed 60 Vbeta primers together with 13 Jbeta primers. Some clones are missing from TCRdb's copy, which holds only in-frame ones; the method was immunoSEQ multiplex PCR. The sample lists hundreds of thousands of clones; roughly 84% were seen once. Note on this clone: Its matching antigen is unknown.

Sample: PBMCs. This TCR derives from a girl aged 2-10 years in good health and CMV-seronegative. This rearrangement joins TRBV27 to TRBJ2-3; 13 bases are shared with TRBD2. The CDR3 bases are TGTGCCAGCAGTTTCAGGGGTGGACTAGCGGGAGCCCCAGATACGCAGTATTTT. Encoded protein: CASSFRGGLAGAPDTQYF.